This TCR beta chain is drawn from a study of blood T cell repertoires in COVID-19. Germline lookup yields CDR1 MNHEY and CDR2 SVGAGI. Trimming left V 8 bases short and J 8 bases short, with 16 bases between. This CDR3 region has 13 residues. This clone is a singleton in its sample. Cohort allocation depended upon clinical history that participants reported. The table came from immunoSEQ multiplex PCR; TCRdb's copy has only in-frame clones and leaves some out. The data show 250,000 or so clones, 65% to 90% seen once. The chain employs TRBV6-5 and TRBJ1-5, with D maybe TRBD1 (5 bases). This receptor was obtained from a man between 40 and 49 years old who had recovered from COVID-19. Sequencing was carried out using PBMCs or T cells enriched from blood (not recorded which). The CDR3 is CASLAGGPKPQHF. For the CDR3, the DNA is TGTGCCAGCCTCGCGGGGGGTCCCAAGCCCCAGCATTTT.